Listed below are T cell receptor beta chains from one sample, sequenced in a study of cytomegalovirus exposure and HLA in healthy donors. Assay used: immunoSEQ multiplex PCR; TCRdb lists only in-frame clones, some missing. This table holds under 150,000 clones, roughly 82% found once. Sequenced material: PBMCs. The receptors stem from a male donor in good health and CMV-seropositive. Both conserved end residues are part of each CDR3. The order of the fields is clone size, J gene, D gene, V gene, CDR3 protein, CDR3 DNA. The D gene is left open where the match is weak. Size tells how often a clone was seen (once, few, many) or the class of an expanded clone, and some rows leave it out.

size: -
J: TRBJ1-2
D: -
V: TRBV11-2
CDR3: CASSSTGNYGYTF
DNA: TGTGCCAGCAGCTCTACAGGGAACTATGGCTACACCTTC

size: -
J: TRBJ1-1
D: -
V: TRBV7-9
CDR3: CASSLAQSGTEAFF
DNA: TGTGCCAGCAGCTTAGCACAGTCAGGCACTGAAGCTTTCTTT

size: -
J: TRBJ1-5
D: TRBD1
V: TRBV14
CDR3: CASSPRDRGLYSNQPQHF
DNA: TGTGCCAGCAGCCCTCGTGACAGGGGGCTGTATAGCAATCAGCCCCAGCATTTT

size: -
J: TRBJ2-7
D: -
V: TRBV11-2
CDR3: CASSLQGWGFGEQYF
DNA: TGTGCCAGCAGCTTACAGGGGTGGGGGTTCGGCGAGCAGTACTTC

size: -
J: TRBJ2-1
D: TRBD2
V: TRBV28
CDR3: CASRPSGRGVREQFF
DNA: TGTGCCAGCAGACCTAGCGGGAGGGGCGTCCGTGAGCAGTTCTTC

size: -
J: TRBJ2-7
D: TRBD1
V: TRBV11-2
CDR3: CASSLGTGVYEQYF
DNA: TGTGCCAGCAGCTTAGGGACAGGTGTCTACGAGCAGTACTTC

size: -
J: TRBJ1-1
D: -
V: TRBV19
CDR3: CASSIKPGHLGTEAFF
DNA: TGTGCCAGTAGTATAAAGCCGGGACACTTGGGGACTGAAGCTTTCTTT

size: few
J: TRBJ1-1
D: -
V: TRBV29-1
CDR3: CSGYRDTEAFF
DNA: TGCAGCGGGTACAGGGACACTGAAGCTTTCTTT

size: -
J: TRBJ2-1
D: TRBD2
V: TRBV30
CDR3: CAVGRGGSEQFF
DNA: TGTGCTGTCGGGAGGGGGGGTAGTGAGCAGTTCTTC

size: -
J: TRBJ2-6
D: -
V: TRBV27
CDR3: CASSMTGSGANVLTF
DNA: TGTGCCAGCAGTATGACAGGTTCCGGGGCCAACGTCCTGACTTTC

size: once
J: TRBJ2-7
D: -
V: TRBV7-9
CDR3: CASSVSGTLFYEQYF
DNA: TGTGCCAGCAGCGTCTCCGGGACACTGTTCTACGAGCAGTACTTC

size: few
J: TRBJ1-4
D: -
V: TRBV6-1
CDR3: CASSEAGGREKLFF
DNA: TGTGCCAGCAGTGAAGCGGGGGGGCGTGAGAAACTGTTTTTT

size: -
J: TRBJ1-1
D: -
V: TRBV7-3
CDR3: CASSLASVRNTEAFF
DNA: TGTGCCAGCAGCTTAGCCTCAGTCAGGAACACTGAAGCTTTCTTT

size: -
J: TRBJ2-7
D: TRBD1
V: TRBV19
CDR3: CASSWDRGPYEQYF
DNA: TGTGCCAGTAGTTGGGACAGGGGTCCCTACGAGCAGTACTTC

size: -
J: TRBJ2-7
D: TRBD2
V: TRBV5-6
CDR3: CASSLGLAAGHYEQYF
DNA: TGTGCCAGCAGCTTGGGACTAGCGGCAGGCCACTACGAGCAGTACTTC

size: -
J: TRBJ2-5
D: -
V: TRBV5-1
CDR3: CASSFGQGQETQYF
DNA: TGCGCCAGCAGCTTCGGGCAGGGACAAGAGACCCAGTACTTC

size: -
J: TRBJ2-7
D: -
V: TRBV19
CDR3: CASSMPESYEQYF
DNA: TGTGCCAGTAGTATGCCCGAGTCCTACGAGCAGTACTTC

size: once
J: TRBJ2-2
D: -
V: TRBV4-2
CDR3: CASSREGTNTGELFF
DNA: TGTGCCAGCAGCCGAGAAGGGACTAACACCGGGGAGCTGTTTTTT

size: -
J: TRBJ2-1
D: TRBD2
V: TRBV28
CDR3: CASGLAGGPTYNEQFF
DNA: TGTGCCAGCGGTCTAGCGGGAGGGCCGACCTACAATGAGCAGTTCTTC

size: once
J: TRBJ2-5
D: -
V: TRBV7-2
CDR3: CASSLVGETQYF
DNA: TGTGCCAGCAGCTTAGTCGGAGAGACCCAGTACTTC

size: -
J: TRBJ2-1
D: -
V: TRBV4-3
CDR3: CASRPARHSYNEQFF
DNA: TGCGCCAGCAGGCCAGCGCGTCACTCCTACAATGAGCAGTTCTTC

size: few
J: TRBJ2-4
D: TRBD1
V: TRBV7-8
CDR3: CASSTTGQPLAKNSQYF
DNA: TGTGCCAGCAGCACAACGGGACAGCCTCTAGCCAAAAACAGTCAGTACTTC

size: -
J: TRBJ1-1
D: TRBD1
V: TRBV5-8
CDR3: CASSKRTGIAEAFF
DNA: TGTGCCAGCAGCAAGCGGACAGGGATAGCTGAAGCTTTCTTT

size: few
J: TRBJ2-7
D: -
V: TRBV27
CDR3: CASSLITGHEQYF
DNA: TGTGCCAGCAGTTTAATAACAGGCCACGAGCAGTACTTC

size: once
J: TRBJ2-3
D: TRBD2
V: TRBV9
CDR3: CASSVSAGGADTQYF
DNA: TGTGCCAGCAGCGTGTCAGCGGGAGGGGCAGATACGCAGTATTTT

size: -
J: TRBJ2-2
D: -
V: TRBV28
CDR3: CASSPTATGELFF
DNA: TGTGCCAGCAGTCCTACAGCCACCGGGGAGCTGTTTTTT

size: -
J: TRBJ1-6
D: TRBD1
V: TRBV6-1
CDR3: CASSVRDRDNSPLHF
DNA: TGTGCCAGCAGTGTCCGGGACAGGGATAATTCACCCCTCCACTTT

size: -
J: TRBJ2-2
D: -
V: TRBV5-4
CDR3: CASSLANSGYNAGELFF
DNA: TGTGCCAGCAGCTTGGCAAATAGCGGATATAACGCCGGGGAGCTGTTTTTT

size: -
J: TRBJ2-1
D: -
V: TRBV27
CDR3: CASSYFNRGGSNEQFF
DNA: TGTGCCAGCAGTTACTTTAACAGGGGGGGCTCCAATGAGCAGTTCTTC

size: -
J: TRBJ1-4
D: -
V: TRBV18
CDR3: CASSPVKSNEKLFF
DNA: TGTGCCAGCTCACCAGTAAAGAGTAATGAAAAACTGTTTTTT

size: -
J: TRBJ2-3
D: TRBD2
V: TRBV5-4
CDR3: CASSSGTSGRAVDTQYF
DNA: TGTGCCAGCAGCTCCGGGACTAGCGGGAGGGCGGTAGATACGCAGTATTTT

size: -
J: TRBJ2-2
D: -
V: TRBV9
CDR3: CASSVETTNTGELFF
DNA: TGTGCCAGCAGCGTAGAAACAACGAACACCGGGGAGCTGTTTTTT

size: -
J: TRBJ2-5
D: TRBD2
V: TRBV7-3
CDR3: CASSLTLGAGGSETQYF
DNA: TGTGCCAGCAGCTTAACGTTGGGAGCGGGAGGTAGCGAGACCCAGTACTTC

size: -
J: TRBJ1-3
D: -
V: TRBV6-6
CDR3: CASSSWAGPGTIYF
DNA: TGTGCCAGCAGTTCCTGGGCGGGCCCGGGCACCATATATTTT

size: once
J: TRBJ2-1
D: TRBD2
V: TRBV7-7
CDR3: CASSLGGRGEQFF
DNA: TGTGCTAGCAGCTTAGGCGGGAGGGGTGAGCAGTTCTTC

size: -
J: TRBJ2-5
D: TRBD2
V: TRBV25-1
CDR3: CASSGTSRETQYF
DNA: TGTGCCAGCAGTGGGACTAGCCGTGAGACCCAGTACTTC

size: -
J: TRBJ1-1
D: -
V: TRBV21-1
CDR3: CASSRPGQLNTEAFF
DNA: TGTGCCAGCAGCAGACCGGGACAGTTGAACACTGAAGCTTTCTTT

size: -
J: TRBJ2-1
D: -
V: TRBV29-1
CDR3: CSVALKYPSDEQFF
DNA: TGCAGCGTTGCCCTAAAGTATCCATCGGATGAGCAGTTCTTC

size: once
J: TRBJ2-7
D: TRBD2
V: TRBV5-4
CDR3: CASSSGLAGGYEQYF
DNA: TGTGCCAGCAGCTCGGGACTAGCGGGAGGCTACGAGCAGTACTTC

size: -
J: TRBJ2-7
D: TRBD1
V: TRBV6-1
CDR3: CASSFRQGPHEQYF
DNA: TGTGCCAGCAGTTTCCGACAGGGGCCCCACGAGCAGTACTTC

size: -
J: TRBJ2-7
D: -
V: TRBV7-9
CDR3: CASSPHAGYEQYF
DNA: TGTGCCAGCAGCCCCCACGCAGGCTACGAGCAGTACTTC

size: -
J: TRBJ2-7
D: TRBD2
V: TRBV5-4
CDR3: CASSLVGLAATYEQYF
DNA: TGTGCCAGCAGCTTGGTGGGACTAGCGGCTACCTACGAGCAGTACTTC

size: -
J: TRBJ2-7
D: TRBD2
V: TRBV25-1
CDR3: CASSDNGAGESLDEQYF
DNA: TGTGCCAGCAGTGATAACGGAGCGGGAGAGTCTTTGGACGAGCAGTACTTC

size: -
J: TRBJ2-7
D: TRBD2
V: TRBV5-1
CDR3: CASSLAGLVRGSEQYF
DNA: TGCGCCAGCAGCTTGGCGGGACTAGTCCGGGGGAGCGAGCAGTACTTC

size: -
J: TRBJ2-3
D: -
V: TRBV30
CDR3: CAWSIRRSDTQYF
DNA: TGTGCCTGGAGTATCAGGAGGTCAGATACGCAGTATTTT

size: few
J: TRBJ2-1
D: -
V: TRBV18
CDR3: CASSFGGTHGDEQFF
DNA: TGTGCCAGCTCGTTCGGAGGGACTCACGGGGATGAGCAGTTCTTC